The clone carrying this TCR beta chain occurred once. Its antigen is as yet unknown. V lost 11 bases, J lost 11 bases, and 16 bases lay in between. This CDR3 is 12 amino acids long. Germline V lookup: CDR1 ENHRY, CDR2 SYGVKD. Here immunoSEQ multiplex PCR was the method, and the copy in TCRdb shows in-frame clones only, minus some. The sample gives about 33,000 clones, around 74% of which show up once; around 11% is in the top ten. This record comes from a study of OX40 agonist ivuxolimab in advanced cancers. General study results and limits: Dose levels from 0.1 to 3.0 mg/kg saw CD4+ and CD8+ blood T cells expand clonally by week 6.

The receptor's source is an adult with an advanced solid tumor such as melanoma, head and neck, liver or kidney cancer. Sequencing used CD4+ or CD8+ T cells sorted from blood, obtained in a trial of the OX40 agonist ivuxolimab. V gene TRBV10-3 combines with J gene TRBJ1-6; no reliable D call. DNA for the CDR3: TGTGCCCCTTCCCCGTTGTGGACACCCCTCCACTTT. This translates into CAPSPLWTPLHF.